A selection of T cell receptor beta chains follows, all from one sample in a study of identical twins. TCRdb re-analysed the 5' RACE reads in MiXCR, keeping a single row per CDR3 protein. The sample shows 450,000 to 650,000 distinct CDR3 sequences, around 15% of them seen only once. These data also featured in a second study, about yellow fever vaccine responses in identical twins.

Material: CD4+ T cells sorted from blood. The receptors shown here come from a woman aged 18-35 years in good health. Each CDR3 is given with its conserved first and last residue. D genes are given only for firm matches. Not every row has a clone size; where given, it reads once, few, many or a size class.

J | size | D | V | CDR3 | DNA
TRBJ2-5 | - | TRBD1 | TRBV5-6 | CASSFDRGGETQYF | TGTGCCAGCAGCTTCGACAGGGGGGGAGAGACCCAGTACTTC
TRBJ1-4 | few | - | TRBV4-1 | CASTPGHTRLEKLFF | TGCGCCAGCACCCCGGGACACACAAGACTTGAAAAACTGTTTTTT
TRBJ1-2 | many | TRBD1 | TRBV12-3/TRBV12-4 | CASSFGTGGYGYTF | TGTGCCAGCAGTTTTGGGACAGGGGGCTATGGCTACACCTTC
TRBJ1-6 | - | - | TRBV6-5 | CASSDSTGFSPLHF | TGTGCCAGCAGTGACTCAACAGGGTTTTCACCCCTCCACTTT
TRBJ2-7 | - | - | TRBV25-1 | CASSEGGPVGEQYF | TGTGCCAGCAGTGAAGGGGGGCCAGTGGGCGAGCAGTACTTC
TRBJ2-5 | few | TRBD2 | TRBV6-2/TRBV6-3 | CASSFLGGRPGLQETQYF | TGTGCCAGCAGTTTCTTAGGCGGGAGGCCAGGATTGCAAGAGACCCAGTACTTC
TRBJ2-4 | few | - | TRBV7-6 | CASSLDGTPREDIQYF | TGTGCCAGCAGCTTAGACGGTACACCGAGGGAAGACATTCAGTACTTC
TRBJ2-1 | few | TRBD2 | TRBV6-1 | CASSRQASGRVYNEQFF | TGTGCCAGCAGTCGACAGGCTAGCGGGAGGGTGTACAATGAGCAGTTCTTC
TRBJ1-1 | - | - | TRBV10-3 | CAITTTPGQNTEAFF | TGTGCCATCACGACGACCCCGGGACAAAACACTGAAGCTTTCTTT
TRBJ2-5 | many | TRBD2 | TRBV12-3/TRBV12-4 | CASSYRLAEETQYF | TGTGCCAGCAGTTACCGACTAGCGGAAGAGACCCAGTACTTC
TRBJ2-2 | - | - | TRBV7-9 | CASSFEYTGELFF | TGTGCCAGCAGCTTTGAGTACACCGGGGAGCTGTTTTTT
TRBJ1-6 | - | - | TRBV6-2/TRBV6-3 | CASSSPGQVNSPLHF | TGTGCCAGCAGCTCCCCGGGACAAGTTAATTCACCCCTCCACTTT
TRBJ2-4 | few | TRBD1 | TRBV12-3/TRBV12-4 | CASKIGQGRNIQYF | TGTGCCAGCAAAATAGGACAGGGCAGGAACATTCAGTACTTC
TRBJ2-1 | few | - | TRBV6-5 | CASSSRGAAAAYNEQFF | TGTGCCAGCAGTTCGAGGGGGGCTGCGGCGGCTTACAATGAGCAGTTCTTC
TRBJ2-3 | few | - | TRBV6-5 | CASSFTGHVTDTQYF | TGTGCCAGCAGTTTTACGGGACATGTGACAGATACGCAGTATTTT
TRBJ2-4 | - | TRBD1 | TRBV7-7 | CASSSRPDRGLAKNIQYF | TGTGCCAGCAGCTCCCGGCCTGACAGGGGGCTCGCCAAAAACATTCAGTACTTC